This TCR beta chain was captured by sequencing in a study of CD8 T cells in ankylosing spondylitis. Findings of the study overall: Earlier authors reported some of these motif variants in reactive arthritis synovial fluid and blood. Within matched ankylosing spondylitis synovial fluid, disease-linked clones were reportedly significantly enriched. Disease-linked clones were found to be CD8+ and relatively rare in peripheral blood. One TCR beta motif, made up of roughly 8 highly homologous variants, appeared characteristic of ankylosing spondylitis blood.

This CDR3 is 16 amino acids long. Germline CDR1 and CDR2: SGHTA and FQGNSA. Trimming at V came to 3 bases and at J to 7 bases, leaving 10 bases not matched to a gene. TCRdb recomputed calls from the 5' RACE reads with MiXCR, one row per CDR3 protein. This repertoire shows tens of thousands of distinct CDR3 sequences, approximately 5.7% found once; its top ten account for roughly 5%. This clonotype occurred many times. What it binds is not known. The origin of this receptor is a male donor with ankylosing spondylitis. The specimen was synovial fluid, either unsorted or a sorted T cell fraction (not recorded which). This chain links TRBV7-2 with TRBJ2-1, with 9 bases fitting TRBD2. CDR3 loop: CASSFLSGSWGNEQFF. The CDR3 DNA follows: TGTGCCAGCAGCTTCCTTAGCGGGAGTTGGGGAAATGAGCAGTTCTTC.